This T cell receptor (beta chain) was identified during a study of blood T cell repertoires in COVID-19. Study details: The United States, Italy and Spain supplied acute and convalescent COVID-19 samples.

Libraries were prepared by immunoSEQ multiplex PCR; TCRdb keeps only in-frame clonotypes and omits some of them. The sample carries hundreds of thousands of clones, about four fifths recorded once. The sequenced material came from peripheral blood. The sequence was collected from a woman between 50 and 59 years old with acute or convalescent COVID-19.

The CDR3 spells CASSPRGDTYGYTF. Written as DNA, the CDR3 is TGTGCCAGTAGTCCCCGAGGGGACACCTATGGCTACACCTTC. The rearrangement links TRBV19 to TRBJ1-2; possible D gene TRBD1, 6 bases. Trimming pared 5 bases from V and 4 bases from J, leaving 14 bases between. The CDR3 runs 14 residues. The germline CDR1 and CDR2 sequences are LNHDA and SQIVND (reference sequence).